The next 2 T cell receptor beta chains were all read from a single sample in a study of shared clonotypes between healthy human individuals. The method was immunoSEQ multiplex PCR; TCRdb's version includes in-frame clones alone and lacks a portion of them. The table shows 2 million to 2.5 million clones, with over 90% occurring only once. The sample comprised naive CD4+ T cells from PBMCs. Subset in this sample: CD45RA+ positively selected. Receptors were obtained from a young man in good health. Some clones in this sample may be carry-over from other donors' samples.

This chain uses TRBV15 with TRBJ2-3, with 10 bases identical to TRBD2. The CDR3 is made up of 14 amino acids. The germline CDR1 and CDR2 sequences are LNHNV and YYDKDF (reference sequence). V lost 11 bases and J lost 1; bases outside the gene matches: 6. CDR3 protein: CASGGTSGTDTQYF. The CDR3 coding sequence is TGTGCCTCCGGGGGGACTAGCGGCACAGATACGCAGTATTTT.

Of note for this clone: The identical CDR3 is also encoded by other nucleotide sequences in the sample. The chain employs TRBV20-1 and TRBJ2-5; D is uncertain. From germline, CDR1 is DFQATT and CDR2 SNEGSKA (reference sequence). V lost 2 bases, J lost 1 base, and 2 bases lay in between. CDR3 size: 11 residues. The CDR3 region is CSARPQETQYF. The CDR3 DNA follows: TGCAGTGCTAGACCCCAAGAGACCCAGTACTTC.